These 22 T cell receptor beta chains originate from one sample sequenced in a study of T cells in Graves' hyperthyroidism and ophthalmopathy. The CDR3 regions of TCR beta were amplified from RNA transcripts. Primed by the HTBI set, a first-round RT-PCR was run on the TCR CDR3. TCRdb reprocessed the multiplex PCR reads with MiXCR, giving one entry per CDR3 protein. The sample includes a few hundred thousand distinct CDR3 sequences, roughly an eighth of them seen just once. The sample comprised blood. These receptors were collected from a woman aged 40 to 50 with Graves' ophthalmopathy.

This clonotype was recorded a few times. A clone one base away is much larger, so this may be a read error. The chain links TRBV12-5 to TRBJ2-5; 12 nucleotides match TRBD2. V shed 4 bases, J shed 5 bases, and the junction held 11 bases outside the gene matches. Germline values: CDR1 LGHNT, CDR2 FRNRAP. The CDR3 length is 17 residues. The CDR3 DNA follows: TGTGCTAGTGGTTCGGTACAGACTAGCGGGGGCGGGGAGACCCAGTACTTC. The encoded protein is CASGSVQTSGGGETQYF.

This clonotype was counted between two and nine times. The CDR3 is CASNSQGAKDEKLFF. In nucleotides, the CDR3 is TGCGCCAGCAACTCCCAGGGGGCTAAGGATGAAAAACTGTTTTTT. The chain employs TRBV5-1 and TRBJ1-4, with 8 bases matching TRBD1. The CDR3 has 15 amino acids. Germline V gene lookup returns CDR1 SGHRS and CDR2 YFSETQ. J was trimmed by 6 bases and V by 6 bases; bases with no gene match: 10.

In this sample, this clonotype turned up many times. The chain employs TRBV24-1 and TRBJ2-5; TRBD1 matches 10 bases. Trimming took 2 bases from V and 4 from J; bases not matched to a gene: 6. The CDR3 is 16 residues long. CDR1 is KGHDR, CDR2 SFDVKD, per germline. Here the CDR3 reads CATSDSSGQGPETQYF. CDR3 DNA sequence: TGTGCCACCAGTGATTCCTCGGGACAGGGGCCAGAGACCCAGTACTTC.

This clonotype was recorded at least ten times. This CDR3 reads CASARGTGEYGYTF. DNA for the CDR3: TGTGCCAGCGCGAGGGGGACAGGGGAGTATGGCTACACCTTC. The V call is TRBV6-1, the J call TRBJ1-2; 10 nucleotides agree with TRBD1. The CDR3 is 14 residues long. V was clipped by 8 bases and J by 5 bases; unmatched bases: 8. Germline V lookup: CDR1 MNHNS, CDR2 SASEGT.

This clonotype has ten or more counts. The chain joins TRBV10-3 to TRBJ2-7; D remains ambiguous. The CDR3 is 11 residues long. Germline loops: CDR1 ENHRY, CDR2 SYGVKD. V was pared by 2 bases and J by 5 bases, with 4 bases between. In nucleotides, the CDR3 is TGTGCCATCAGTGAGGCGAACGAGCAGTACTTC. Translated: CAISEANEQYF.

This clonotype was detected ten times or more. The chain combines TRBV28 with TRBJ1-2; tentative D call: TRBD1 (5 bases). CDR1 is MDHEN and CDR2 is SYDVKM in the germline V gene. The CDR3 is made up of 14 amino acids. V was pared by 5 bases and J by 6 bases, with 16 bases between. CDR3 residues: CASSLWPGKDGYTF. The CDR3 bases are TGTGCCAGCAGTCTCTGGCCAGGGAAAGATGGCTACACCTTC.

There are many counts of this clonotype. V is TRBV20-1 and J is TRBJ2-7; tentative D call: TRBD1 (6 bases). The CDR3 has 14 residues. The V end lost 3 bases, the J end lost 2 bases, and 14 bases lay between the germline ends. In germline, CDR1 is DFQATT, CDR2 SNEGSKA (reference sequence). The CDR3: CSASLRQVPYEQYF. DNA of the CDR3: TGCAGTGCTAGTCTTAGACAGGTACCCTACGAGCAGTACTTC.

The CDR3 is CATSRDLTRDYLYF. The CDR3 coding sequence is TGTGCCACCAGCAGAGATTTAACCCGGGACTACCTGTACTTC. The chain uses TRBV15 and TRBJ2-5, with TRBD2 identical over 7 bases. V lost 0 bases, J lost 13 bases, and 11 bases stayed unmatched. Germline V gene sequence: CDR1 LNHNV, CDR2 YYDKDF (reference sequence). The CDR3 is made up of 14 amino acids.

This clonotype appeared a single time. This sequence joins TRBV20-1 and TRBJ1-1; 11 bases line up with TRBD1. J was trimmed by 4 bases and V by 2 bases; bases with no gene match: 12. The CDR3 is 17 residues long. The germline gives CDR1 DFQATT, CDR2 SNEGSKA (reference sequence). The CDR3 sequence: CSARTDRGRPGFTEAFF. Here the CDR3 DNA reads TGCAGTGCTAGAACGGACAGGGGGCGCCCTGGATTCACTGAAGCTTTCTTT.

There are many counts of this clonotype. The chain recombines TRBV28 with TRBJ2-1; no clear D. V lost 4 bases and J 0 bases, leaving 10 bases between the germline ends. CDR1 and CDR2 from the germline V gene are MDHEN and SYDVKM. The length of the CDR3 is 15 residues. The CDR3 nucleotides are TGTGCCAGCAGTTGGCGGAGCCGCTCCTACAATGAGCAGTTCTTC. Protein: CASSWRSRSYNEQFF.

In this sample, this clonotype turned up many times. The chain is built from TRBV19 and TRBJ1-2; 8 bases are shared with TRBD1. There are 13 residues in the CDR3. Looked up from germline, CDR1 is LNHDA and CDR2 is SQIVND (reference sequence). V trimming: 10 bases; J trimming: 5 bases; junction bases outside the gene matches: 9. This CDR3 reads CATRWTGLYGYTF. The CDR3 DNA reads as TGTGCCACTAGATGGACAGGGCTATATGGCTACACCTTC.

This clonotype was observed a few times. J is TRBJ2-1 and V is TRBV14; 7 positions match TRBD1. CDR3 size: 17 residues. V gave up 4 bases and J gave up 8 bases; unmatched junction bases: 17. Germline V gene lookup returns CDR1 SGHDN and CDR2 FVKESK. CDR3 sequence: CASSPSTGTVRFDEQFF. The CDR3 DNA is TGTGCCAGCAGCCCTTCAACCGGGACAGTACGTTTTGATGAGCAGTTCTTC.

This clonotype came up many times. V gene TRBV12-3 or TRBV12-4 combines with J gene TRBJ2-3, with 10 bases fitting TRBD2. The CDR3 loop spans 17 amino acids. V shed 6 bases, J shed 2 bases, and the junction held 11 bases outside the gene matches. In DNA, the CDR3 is TGTGCCAGCAGCCCCTTCGATAGCGGGGGGATCACAGATACGCAGTATTTT. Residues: CASSPFDSGGITDTQYF.

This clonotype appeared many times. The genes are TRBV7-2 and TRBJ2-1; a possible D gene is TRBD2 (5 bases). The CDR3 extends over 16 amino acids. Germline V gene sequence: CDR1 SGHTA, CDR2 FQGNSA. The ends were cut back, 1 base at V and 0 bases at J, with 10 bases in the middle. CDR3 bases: TGTGCCAGCAGCTTAGGGGGAGCCAGCTCCTACAATGAGCAGTTCTTC. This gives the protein CASSLGGASSYNEQFF.

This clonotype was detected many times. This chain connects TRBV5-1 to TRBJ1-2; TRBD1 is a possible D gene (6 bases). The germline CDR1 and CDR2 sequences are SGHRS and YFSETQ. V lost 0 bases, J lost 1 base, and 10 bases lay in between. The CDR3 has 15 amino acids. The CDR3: CASSLAGHLNYGYTF. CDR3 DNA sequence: TGCGCCAGCAGCTTGGCGGGACACCTTAACTATGGCTACACCTTC. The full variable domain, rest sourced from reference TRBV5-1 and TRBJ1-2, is KAGVTQTPRYLIKTRGQQVTLSCSPISGHRSVSWYQQTPGQGLQFLFEYFSETQRNKGNFPGRFSGRQFSNSRSEMNVSTLELGDSALYLCASSLAGHLNYGYTFGSGTRLTVV.

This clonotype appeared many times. In DNA, the CDR3 is TGTGCCAGTGAGGCGGGAGCCCCTTACAATGAGCAGTTCTTC. Amino acid sequence: CASEAGAPYNEQFF. V is TRBV28 and J is TRBJ2-1; TRBD2 agrees at 7 bases. Trimming cost V 9 bases and J 4 bases; bases outside gene matches: 9. The germline V gene has CDR1 MDHEN and CDR2 SYDVKM. The CDR3 runs 14 residues.

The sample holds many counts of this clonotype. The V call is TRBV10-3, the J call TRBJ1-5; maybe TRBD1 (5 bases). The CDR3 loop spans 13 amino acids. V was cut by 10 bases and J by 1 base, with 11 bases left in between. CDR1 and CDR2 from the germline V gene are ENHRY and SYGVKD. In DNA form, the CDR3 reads TGTGCCACCAGAAGGGGAAGCAATCAGCCCCAGCATTTT. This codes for CATRRGSNQPQHF.

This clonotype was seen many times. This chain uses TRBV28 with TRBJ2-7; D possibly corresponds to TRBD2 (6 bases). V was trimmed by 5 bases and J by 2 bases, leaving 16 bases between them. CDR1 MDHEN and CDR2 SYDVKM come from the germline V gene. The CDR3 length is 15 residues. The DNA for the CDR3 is TGTGCCAGCAGTCCCCTAATTGGAGGGACCTACGAGCAGTACTTC. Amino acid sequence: CASSPLIGGTYEQYF.

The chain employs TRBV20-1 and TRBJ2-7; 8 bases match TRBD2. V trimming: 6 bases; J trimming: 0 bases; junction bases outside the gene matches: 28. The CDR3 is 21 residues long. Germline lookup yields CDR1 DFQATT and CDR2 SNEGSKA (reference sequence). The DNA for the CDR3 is TGCAGTGCAAAAAGGTGGGAACAGGGTGCGGGACTAGTAGGATCCTCCTACGAGCAGTACTTC. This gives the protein CSAKRWEQGAGLVGSSYEQYF.

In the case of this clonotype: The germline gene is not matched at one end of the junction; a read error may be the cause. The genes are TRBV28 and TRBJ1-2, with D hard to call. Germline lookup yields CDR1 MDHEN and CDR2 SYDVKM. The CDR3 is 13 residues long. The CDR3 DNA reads TGTGACAGCAGTTTACTCAAGAGCTATGGCTACACCTTC. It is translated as CDSSLLKSYGYTF.

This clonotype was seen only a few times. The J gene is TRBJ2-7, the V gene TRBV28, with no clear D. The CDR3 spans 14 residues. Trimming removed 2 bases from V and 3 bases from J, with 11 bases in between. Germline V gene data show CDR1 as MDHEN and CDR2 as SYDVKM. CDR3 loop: CASSLRYEIYEQYF. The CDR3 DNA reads TGTGCCAGCAGTTTAAGGTACGAAATCTACGAGCAGTACTTC.

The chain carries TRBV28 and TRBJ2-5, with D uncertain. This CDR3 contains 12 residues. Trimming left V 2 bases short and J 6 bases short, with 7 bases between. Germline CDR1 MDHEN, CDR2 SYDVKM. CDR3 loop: CASSLGFQTQYF. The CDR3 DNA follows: TGTGCCAGCAGTTTAGGGTTTCAGACCCAGTACTTC.